The sample holds many counts of the clone carrying this T cell receptor beta chain. The germline V and J ends were trimmed by 7 bases and 0 bases, with 8 bases remaining between them. Germline V gene sequence: CDR1 KGHDR, CDR2 SFDVKD. This CDR3 region has 13 residues. The source of the sample is a study of T cells in Graves' hyperthyroidism and ophthalmopathy. TCR beta CDR3 sequences were amplified from RNA transcripts. The TCR CDR3 first-round RT-PCR relied on the HTBI primer set. Each CDR3 protein gets one entry after TCRdb re-called the multiplex PCR reads with MiXCR. The sample includes almost 350,000 distinct CDR3 sequences, 15% to 20% of them seen just once.

This chain connects TRBV24-1 to TRBJ1-1; D is unclear. The TCR sequence derives from a woman between 35 and 50 years old with Graves' ophthalmopathy. The sample was blood. This CDR3 is CATRRRLNTEAFF. CDR3 sequence (DNA): TGTGCCACCAGGAGACGATTGAACACTGAAGCTTTCTTT.